The present T cell receptor beta chain was sequenced within a study of T-cell reconstitution after alpha-beta-depleted transplantation in children. The CDR3 extends over 18 amino acids. Germline V gene lookup returns CDR1 DFQATT and CDR2 SNEGSKA (reference sequence). Trimming left V 3 bases short and J 0 bases short, with 21 bases between. This clonotype was seen many times. Unique molecular identifiers tagged the TCRbeta library. TCRdb independently ran MiXCR on the PCR reads; one entry per CDR3 protein. Altogether tens of thousands of distinct CDR3 sequences are present, approximately 9.2% being singletons, with the ten largest covering approximately 30%.

This sequence originates from a male patient aged 2 to 10 who had a stem cell transplant for chronic granulomatous disease, so the T cells may come from the graft donor. The sequenced sample was PBMCs, mostly from graft donor cells, obtained 60 days after TCRalphabeta/CD19-depleted stem cell transplant. The V gene is TRBV20-1, the J gene TRBJ2-1; D possibly matches TRBD1 or TRBD2 (5 bases each). CDR3 loop: CSARGVADGWSSYNEQFF. CDR3 coding DNA: TGCAGTGCTAGGGGGGTGGCTGATGGCTGGAGCTCCTACAATGAGCAGTTCTTC.